Each of the 29 T cell receptor beta chains below was sequenced from the same sample in a study of T cell responses to AZD1222 COVID-19 vaccine. TCRdb keeps only in-frame clones here, not all; method: immunoSEQ multiplex PCR. This table has around 170,000 clones, nearly 95% appearing once. The sample in question was peripheral blood, obtained 28 days after the second AZD1222 dose. The receptors here all came from an adult who received the AZD1222 COVID-19 vaccine.

The chain uses TRBV7-9 and TRBJ2-5; the D gene could be TRBD1 or TRBD2 (6 bases each). Germline CDR1 SEHNR, CDR2 FQNEAQ (reference sequence). The CDR3 is 14 residues long. Trimming shortened V by 1 base and J by 5 bases, and 11 bases separated the two germline ends. The CDR3 protein is CASSLGRGAETQYF. The CDR3, as DNA: TGTGCCAGCAGCTTAGGGAGGGGGGCCGAGACCCAGTACTTC. The whole variable domain, remainder taken from reference TRBV7-9 and TRBJ2-5, is DTGVSQNPRHKITKRGQNVTFRCDPISEHNRLYWYRQTLGQGPEFLTYFQNEAQLEKSRLLSDRFSAERPKGSFSTLEIQRTEQGDSAMYLCASSLGRGAETQYFGPGTRLLVL.

The J gene is TRBJ1-3, the V gene TRBV28; D is unresolved. V was cut by 2 bases and J by 4 bases, with 9 bases left in between. The CDR3 contains 14 residues. In germline, CDR1 is MDHEN, CDR2 SYDVKM. The CDR3 DNA follows: TGTGCCAGCAGTTTAGTTCAGGAGGGAAACACCATATATTTT. Translated: CASSLVQEGNTIYF.

The chain joins TRBV30 to TRBJ2-7; maybe TRBD1 (6 bases). V lost 2 bases to trimming and J lost 6 bases, with 11 bases between them. Germline-derived CDR1 and CDR2 are GTSNPN and SVGIG (reference sequence). The CDR3 loop spans 12 amino acids. The CDR3 region is CAWSTTGREQYF. CDR3 in DNA: TGTGCCTGGAGTACTACAGGGCGCGAGCAGTACTTC.

The CDR3 reads CASSYSGRGGNQPQHF. DNA for the CDR3: TGTGCCAGCAGTTACTCGGGCAGGGGAGGCAATCAGCCCCAGCATTTT. The V gene is TRBV6-5, the J gene TRBJ1-5; maybe TRBD1 (6 bases). The germline gives CDR1 MNHEY, CDR2 SVGAGI. The length of the CDR3 is 16 residues. V was clipped by 0 bases and J by 2 bases, with 11 bases between them.

The chain has TRBV5-1 and TRBJ1-1, with a weak D call TRBD1 (6 bases). Germline V CDR1 and CDR2: SGHRS, YFSETQ. V lost 0 bases and J lost 1, with 10 bases in between. The CDR3 is made up of 15 amino acids. The chain's CDR3 is CASSLDGTRNTEAFF. In DNA form, the CDR3 reads TGCGCCAGCAGCTTGGATGGGACAAGGAACACTGAAGCTTTCTTT.

The chain combines TRBV7-7 with TRBJ1-5; TRBD1 matches 7 bases. The J segment lost 1 base and the V segment lost 5 bases, leaving 14 bases of the junction unmatched. This CDR3 spans 18 amino acids. Germline CDR1 SSHAT, CDR2 FNYEAQ (reference sequence). The CDR3 DNA reads as TGTGCCAGCAGCCCCCAATCAACGAAACAGGGGAGCAATCAGCCCCAGCATTTT. Translation: CASSPQSTKQGSNQPQHF.

The rearrangement uses TRBV4-1 and TRBJ2-5; 8 positions agree with TRBD1. The CDR3 is 15 residues long. Germline V lookup: CDR1 MGHRA, CDR2 YSYEKL. V lost 1 base, J lost 5 bases, and 6 bases stayed unmatched. Here the CDR3 reads CASSQGDRLKETQYF. In DNA, the CDR3 is TGCGCCAGCAGCCAAGGGGACAGGCTTAAGGAGACCCAGTACTTC.

The V gene is TRBV19, the J gene TRBJ1-1; perhaps TRBD1 as D (5 bases). The germline V gene has CDR1 LNHDA and CDR2 SQIVND (reference sequence). V lost 5 bases to trimming and J lost 4 bases, with 17 bases between them. This CDR3 is built from 15 residues. The chain's CDR3 is CASSETWDASTEAFF. The CDR3 DNA is TGTGCCAGTAGTGAAACTTGGGACGCTAGCACTGAAGCTTTCTTT.

The chain employs TRBV5-1 and TRBJ2-3, with D possibly being TRBD2 (5 bases). Germline V lookup: CDR1 SGHRS, CDR2 YFSETQ. V shed 4 bases and J shed 2 bases, with 17 bases lying between them. The CDR3 consists of 16 residues. Here the CDR3 reads CASSRPPGILTDTQYF. CDR3 in DNA: TGCGCCAGCAGCCGACCCCCGGGGATACTCACAGATACGCAGTATTTT.

V gene TRBV18 combines with J gene TRBJ1-6; TRBD1 matches 9 bases. Trimming removed 2 bases from V and 9 bases from J; junction bases left unmatched: 5. Germline V gives CDR1 KGHSH, CDR2 LQKENI. The CDR3 runs to 15 residues. The CDR3: CASSPSGQGGSPLHF. The CDR3 DNA reads as TGTGCCAGCTCACCATCGGGACAGGGTGGTTCACCCCTCCACTTT.

The DNA of the CDR3 is TGCGCCAGCAGCCAAGTTCCCGGGACTAAAGGGGACGAGCAGTACTTC. It translates to CASSQVPGTKGDEQYF. V gene TRBV4-1 combines with J gene TRBJ2-7, with TRBD2 matching 7 bases. Germline CDR1 is MGHRA and CDR2 is YSYEKL. The V segment lost 1 base and the J segment 5 bases; nucleotides outside the gene matches: 11. The CDR3 sequence is 16 residues long.

This clone showed up just once. The CDR3 DNA reads TGTGCCTGGAGTAGTCAGCAATTCTCTGGAAACACCATATATTTT. This encodes CAWSSQQFSGNTIYF. This sequence joins TRBV30 and TRBJ1-3; no firm D call. Germline CDR1 and CDR2: GTSNPN and SVGIG (reference sequence). V shed 2 bases and J shed 0 bases, with 11 bases lying between them. This CDR3 spans 15 amino acids. The entire variable domain, with the rest obtained from reference TRBV30 and TRBJ1-3, is as follows: SQTIHQWPATLVQPVGSPLSLECTVEGTSNPNLYWYRQAAGRGLQLLFYSVGIGQISSEVPQNLSASRPQDRQFILSSKKLLLSDSGFYLCAWSSQQFSGNTIYFGEGSWLTVV.

The chain joins TRBV5-8 to TRBJ2-7; 8 nucleotides agree with TRBD1. The CDR3 is 12 residues long. With V trimmed by 4 bases and J by 7 bases, 4 bases remained unmatched. Germline assignment: CDR1 SGHTS and CDR2 YDEGEE. For the CDR3, the DNA is TGTGCCAGCAGCACCGGACAGGGTGAGCAGTACTTC. Protein product: CASSTGQGEQYF. The whole variable domain, remainder taken from reference TRBV5-8 and TRBJ2-7, is EAGVTQSPTHLIKTRGQQATLRCSPISGHTSVYWYQQALGLGLQFLLWYDEGEERNRGNFPPRFSGRQFPNYSSELNVNALELEDSALYLCASSTGQGEQYFGPGTRLTVT.

The chain has TRBV7-9 and TRBJ2-2; 12 bases align to TRBD2. CDR1 SEHNR and CDR2 FQNEAQ come from the germline V gene (reference sequence). Germline trimming cut 5 bases from V and 5 bases from J; bases unmatched to any gene: 6. The CDR3 has 16 amino acids. The CDR3 protein is CASSGAGTSGTGELFF. The CDR3 DNA is TGTGCCAGCAGCGGGGCCGGGACTAGCGGGACCGGGGAGCTGTTTTTT.

The V and J genes are TRBV9 and TRBJ2-2, with a tentative D call TRBD2 (5 bases). Between the trimmed V and J ends, which lost 3 bases and 1 base, there was a span of 7 bases. This CDR3 is 14 amino acids long. CDR1 and CDR2 from the germline V gene are SGDLS and YYNGEE. The CDR3 spells CASSALGNTGELFF. Here the CDR3 DNA reads TGTGCCAGCAGCGCACTAGGGAACACCGGGGAGCTGTTTTTT.

This clone was seen just once. The DNA of the CDR3 is TGTGCCAGCAGTCTCAAAAGCCCGGCGGATAGCAATCAGCCCCAGCATTTT. Protein product: CASSLKSPADSNQPQHF. The gene calls are TRBV6-6 and TRBJ1-5; D remains unclear. The V end lost 5 bases, the J end lost 0 bases, and 17 bases lay between the germline ends. This CDR3 region has 17 residues. CDR1 and CDR2 from the germline V gene are MNHNY and SVGAGI (reference sequence).

The chain carries TRBV5-1 and TRBJ1-1; 7 bases agree with TRBD1. V dropped 4 bases and J dropped 3; count of bases not matched to a gene: 6. Germline V gene lookup returns CDR1 SGHRS and CDR2 YFSETQ. The CDR3 spans 14 residues. The CDR3 loop reads CASSTQTGYTEAFF. In nucleotides, the CDR3 is TGCGCCAGCAGCACCCAGACAGGGTACACTGAAGCTTTCTTT.

The rearrangement joins TRBV3-1 (or the pseudogene TRBV3-2) to TRBJ1-1; D is unclear. The CDR3 runs to 14 residues. Germline V gene sequence: CDR1 LGHDT, CDR2 YNNKEL (reference sequence). Trimming stripped 10 bases from V and 1 base from J, with 16 bases between. CDR3 in DNA: TGTGCCAAACCCATCTTGGGCCCGAACACTGAAGCTTTCTTT. Amino acids: CAKPILGPNTEAFF.

This clone was counted a few times. The CDR3 region is CSTYQETQYF. The CDR3 bases are TGCAGCACGTACCAAGAGACCCAGTACTTC. J is TRBJ2-5 and V is TRBV29-1; D is uncertain. Germline-derived CDR1 and CDR2 are SQVTM and ANQGSEA. CDR3 length: 10 residues. Trimming took 8 bases from V and 0 from J, leaving 4 bases between them.

The chain joins TRBV5-1 to TRBJ2-5; D may match TRBD1 or TRBD2 (5 bases each). The germline gives CDR1 SGHRS, CDR2 YFSETQ. The CDR3 covers 16 residues. The V end lost 1 base, the J end lost 1 base, and 14 bases lay between the germline ends. The CDR3 DNA reads TGCGCCAGCAGCTTGTGGGGGTATAGCGCCCAAGAGACCCAGTACTTC. This codes for CASSLWGYSAQETQYF.

The chain has TRBV5-4 and TRBJ2-7; 7 nucleotides line up with TRBD2. Germline V CDR1 and CDR2: SGHNT, YYREEE (reference sequence). Losses at the gene ends were 0 bases for V and 5 bases for J; bases not matched to a gene: 5. The CDR3 is 14 amino acids. The CDR3 sequence: CASSLGLAVNEQYF. The DNA of the CDR3 is TGTGCCAGCAGCTTGGGTCTAGCGGTCAACGAGCAGTACTTC. Full variable domain (missing parts from reference TRBV5-4 and TRBJ2-7): ETGVTQSPTHLIKTRGQQVTLRCSSQSGHNTVSWYQQALGQGPQFIFQYYREEENGRGNFPPRFSGLQFPNYSSELNVNALELDDSALYLCASSLGLAVNEQYFGPGTRLTVT.

The rearrangement joins TRBV3-1 (or the pseudogene TRBV3-2) to TRBJ2-4; D may be TRBD1 (6 bases). The CDR3 has 18 residues. CDR1 is LGHDT and CDR2 is YNNKEL in the germline V gene (reference sequence). The V end lost 1 base, the J end lost 2 bases, and 18 bases lay between the germline ends. The CDR3 coding sequence is TGTGCCAGCAGCCAAGTACCGACAGGCGACGTAACCAAAAACATTCAGTACTTC. Its protein is CASSQVPTGDVTKNIQYF.

V usage is TRBV7-3 and J usage is TRBJ2-7; TRBD2 matches 8 bases. Germline trimming cut 5 bases from V and 3 bases from J; bases unmatched to any gene: 6. The CDR3 consists of 14 residues. CDR1 is SGHTA, CDR2 FQGTGA, per germline. The CDR3 DNA is TGTGCCAGCAGCCCCGGGGGGGACAACTACGAGCAGTACTTC. Translated, it gives CASSPGGDNYEQYF. The whole variable domain, filled in from reference TRBV7-3 and TRBJ2-7, reads GAGVSQTPSNKVTEKGKYVELRCDPISGHTALYWYRQSLGQGPEFLIYFQGTGAADDSGLPNDRFFAVRPEGSVSTLKIQRTERGDSAVYLCASSPGGDNYEQYFGPGTRLTVT.

For the CDR3, the DNA is TGTGCCAGCAGTCCCGGGACTAGCCCCTACGAGCAGTACTTC. Protein product: CASSPGTSPYEQYF. The rearrangement links TRBV2 to TRBJ2-7; 9 nucleotides match TRBD2. The germline V gene has CDR1 SNHLY and CDR2 FYNNEI. The length of the CDR3 is 14 residues. J was trimmed by 2 bases and V by 5 bases; bases with no gene match: 4.

This CDR3 is CASSLKALVLDSPLHF. In DNA, the CDR3 is TGTGCCAGCAGCTTGAAGGCGTTAGTTCTAGATTCACCCCTCCACTTT. The V and J genes are TRBV5-5 and TRBJ1-6; D not certain. Germline assignment: CDR1 SGHKS and CDR2 YYEKEE (reference sequence). The CDR3 spans 16 residues. Trimming pared 1 base from V and 8 bases from J, leaving 16 bases between. The whole variable domain, remainder taken from reference TRBV5-5 and TRBJ1-6, is DAGVTQSPTHLIKTRGQQVTLRCSPISGHKSVSWYQQVLGQGPQFIFQYYEKEERGRGNFPDRFSARQFPNYSSELNVNALLLGDSALYLCASSLKALVLDSPLHFGNGTRLTVT.

The V gene is TRBV5-4, the J gene TRBJ1-2, with 11 bases lining up with TRBD1. The V and J ends lost 4 bases and 5 bases, in that order; junction bases with no gene match: 16. This CDR3 spans 18 amino acids. Germline assignment: CDR1 SGHNT and CDR2 YYREEE (reference sequence). This CDR3 reads CASSPWGTGGKEGYGYTF. The CDR3 region has the DNA TGTGCCAGCAGCCCTTGGGGGACAGGGGGAAAGGAAGGATATGGCTACACCTTC.

In DNA, the CDR3 is TGTGCCAGCAGTTACTCTCCAAGTTTAGGGGTGTATGAGCAGTTCTTC. Protein: CASSYSPSLGVYEQFF. The chain links TRBV6-2 or TRBV6-3 to TRBJ2-1, with D tentatively TRBD1 (5 bases). Germline V lookup: CDR1 MNHEY, CDR2 SVGEGT. Trimming stripped 0 bases from V and 8 bases from J, with 17 bases between. The CDR3 has 16 amino acids.

The genes are TRBV4-1 and TRBJ1-1, with no clear D. The germline V gene encodes CDR1 MGHRA and CDR2 YSYEKL. The V and J ends lost 4 bases and 3 bases respectively, with 3 bases between them. This CDR3 region has 11 residues. The CDR3 region is CASSLDTEAFF. Here the CDR3 DNA reads TGCGCCAGCAGCCTAGACACTGAAGCTTTCTTT.

The rearrangement joins TRBV5-1 to TRBJ2-5; perhaps TRBD1 as D (5 bases). In germline, CDR1 is SGHRS, CDR2 YFSETQ. The CDR3 length is 14 residues. Trimming removed 4 bases from V and 2 bases from J, with 12 bases in between. In DNA form, the CDR3 reads TGCGCCAGCAGCCCAGGGTCACAGCAAGAGACCCAGTACTTC. Protein product: CASSPGSQQETQYF.